This T cell receptor (beta chain) emerged from a study of blood T cell repertoires in COVID-19. Across the whole study: COVID-19 samples from acute and convalescent phases originated in the United States, Italy and Spain. Sources were T cells, B-cell-depleted T cells, or PBMCs; the material itself was cDNA or gDNA.

The count of this clone is one. J was trimmed by 3 bases and V by 4 bases; bases with no gene match: 3. Germline V lookup: CDR1 SGHTA, CDR2 FQGTGA. The CDR3 covers 15 residues. In the source study's methods: For nucleated cells, counts were estimated from reference gene primer amplification. Sequencing was performed with immunoSEQ multiplex PCR; in TCRdb, only in-frame clones are kept and a portion is missing. V and J calls and clone size are as listed in that table; D and trimming were resolved from the DNA. The sample shows fewer than 90,000 clones, 87% of them seen only once. The sequenced sample consisted of peripheral blood. V usage is TRBV7-3 and J usage is TRBJ2-3; 11 bases match TRBD1. This receptor was identified in a male donor with acute or convalescent COVID-19. CDR3 residues: CASSSGTGGTDTQYF. The CDR3 nucleotides read TGTGCCAGCAGCTCTGGGACAGGGGGAACAGATACGCAGTATTTT.